Each of the 3 T cell receptor beta chains below was sequenced from the same sample in a study of cytomegalovirus exposure and HLA in healthy donors. A multiplex PCR was run with 60 Vbeta primers and 13 Jbeta primers. Using immunoSEQ multiplex PCR, the repertoire was profiled, and TCRdb retains in-frame clones only, with some absent. The table includes roughly 150,000 clones, 81% detected once. The sequencing sample was made of PBMCs. These receptors all come from a man between 45 and 60 years old in good health and CMV-seropositive.

The chain employs TRBV7-6 and TRBJ2-7, with D possibly being TRBD2 (6 bases). The V and J ends lost 1 base and 2 bases respectively, with 15 bases between them. This CDR3 contains 16 residues. CDR1 SGHVS and CDR2 FNYEAQ come from the germline V gene. CDR3 DNA: TGTGCCAGCAGCTTAGGAGTTGGAGGGCCCCCCTACGAGCAGTACTTC. It encodes CASSLGVGGPPYEQYF.

The CDR3 nucleotides are TGCGCCAGCAGACAGACTAATCCCTACGAGCAGTACTTC. It translates to CASRQTNPYEQYF. The chain has TRBV10-2 and TRBJ2-7, with D possibly being TRBD2 (5 bases). Germline V CDR1 and CDR2: WSHSY, SAAADI. CDR3 length: 13 residues. V was clipped by 6 bases and J by 2 bases, with 11 bases between them.

This chain joins TRBV5-5 and TRBJ2-3; possible D gene TRBD1, 5 bases. Per the germline V gene, CDR1 is SGHKS and CDR2 is YYEKEE (reference sequence). Trimming cost V 3 bases and J 0 bases, with 14 bases left between them. The CDR3 runs 16 residues. In DNA, the CDR3 is TGTGCCAGCAGCTCATCAGGGTGGCCTAGCACAGATACGCAGTATTTT. It is translated as CASSSSGWPSTDTQYF.